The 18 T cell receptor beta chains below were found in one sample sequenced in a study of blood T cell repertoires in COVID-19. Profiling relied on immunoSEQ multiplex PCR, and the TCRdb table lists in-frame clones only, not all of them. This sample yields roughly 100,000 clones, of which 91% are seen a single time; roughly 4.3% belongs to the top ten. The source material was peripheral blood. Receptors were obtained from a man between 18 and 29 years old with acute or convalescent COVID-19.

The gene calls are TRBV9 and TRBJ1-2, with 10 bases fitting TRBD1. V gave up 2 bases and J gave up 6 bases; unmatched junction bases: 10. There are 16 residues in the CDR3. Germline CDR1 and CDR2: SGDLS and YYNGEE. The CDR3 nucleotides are TGTGCCAGCAGCGTCGGACAGGGGGTCTCCCCTAATGGCTACACCTTC. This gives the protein CASSVGQGVSPNGYTF. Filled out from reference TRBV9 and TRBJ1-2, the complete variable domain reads DSGVTQTPKHLITATGQRVTLRCSPRSGDLSVYWYQQSLDQGLQFLIQYYNGEERAKGNILERFSAQQFPDLHSELNLSSLELGDSALYFCASSVGQGVSPNGYTFGSGTRLTVV.

The CDR3 spells CAISGDRKWPEAFF. DNA of the CDR3: TGTGCCATCAGCGGGGACAGGAAATGGCCTGAAGCTTTCTTT. The genes are TRBV10-3 and TRBJ1-1; 8 bases are a match to TRBD1. With 6 bases clipped from V and 6 bases from J, the junction kept 9 bases outside the gene matches. The V gene's germline CDR1 is ENHRY and CDR2 SYGVKD. The CDR3 consists of 14 residues.

This chain's CDR3 is CASSQLGTGGSYEQYF. The CDR3 coding sequence is TGTGCCAGCAGCCAACTCGGGACAGGGGGCTCCTACGAGCAGTACTTC. The chain is built from TRBV13 and TRBJ2-7; 11 nucleotides align to TRBD1. This CDR3 comprises 16 residues. Germline lookup yields CDR1 PRHDT and CDR2 FYEKMQ (reference sequence). V lost 5 bases to trimming and J lost 0 bases; unmatched junction nucleotides: 6. Drawing the rest from reference TRBV13 and TRBJ2-7, the complete variable domain is AAGVIQSPRHLIKEKRETATLKCYPIPRHDTVYWYQQGPGQDPQFLISFYEKMQSDKGSIPDRFSAQQFSDYHSELNMSSLELGDSALYFCASSQLGTGGSYEQYFGPGTRLTVT.

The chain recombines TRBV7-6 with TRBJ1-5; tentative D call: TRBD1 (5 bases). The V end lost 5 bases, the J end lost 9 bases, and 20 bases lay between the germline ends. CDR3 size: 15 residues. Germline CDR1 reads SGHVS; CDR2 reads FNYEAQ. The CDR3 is CASSARDSDEGPQHF. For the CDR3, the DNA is TGTGCCAGCAGCGCCAGAGACAGCGATGAAGGGCCCCAGCATTTT.

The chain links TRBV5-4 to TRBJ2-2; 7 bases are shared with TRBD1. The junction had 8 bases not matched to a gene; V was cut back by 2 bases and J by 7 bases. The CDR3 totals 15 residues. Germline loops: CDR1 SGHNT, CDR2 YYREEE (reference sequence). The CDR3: CASSFGTGAGGELFF. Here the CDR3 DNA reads TGTGCCAGCAGCTTCGGTACAGGGGCAGGCGGGGAGCTGTTTTTT.

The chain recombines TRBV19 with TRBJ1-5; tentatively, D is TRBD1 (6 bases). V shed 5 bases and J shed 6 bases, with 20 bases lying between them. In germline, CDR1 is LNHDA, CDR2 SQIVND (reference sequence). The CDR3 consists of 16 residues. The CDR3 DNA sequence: TGTGCCAGTAGTTCTATACGAACAGGGAATGGTCAGCCCCAGCATTTT. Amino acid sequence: CASSSIRTGNGQPQHF.

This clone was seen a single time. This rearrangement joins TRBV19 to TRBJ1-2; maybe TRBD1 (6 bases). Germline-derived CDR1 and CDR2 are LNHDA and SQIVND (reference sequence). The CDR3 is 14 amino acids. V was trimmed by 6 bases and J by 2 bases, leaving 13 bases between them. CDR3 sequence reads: CASREQGRNYGYTF. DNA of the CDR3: TGTGCCAGTAGGGAACAGGGAAGGAACTATGGCTACACCTTC.

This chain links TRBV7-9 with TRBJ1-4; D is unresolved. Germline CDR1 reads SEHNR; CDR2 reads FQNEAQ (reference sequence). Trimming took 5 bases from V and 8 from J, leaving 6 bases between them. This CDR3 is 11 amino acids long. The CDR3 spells CASSRGEKLFF. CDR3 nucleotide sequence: TGTGCCAGCAGCCGAGGGGAAAAACTGTTTTTT.

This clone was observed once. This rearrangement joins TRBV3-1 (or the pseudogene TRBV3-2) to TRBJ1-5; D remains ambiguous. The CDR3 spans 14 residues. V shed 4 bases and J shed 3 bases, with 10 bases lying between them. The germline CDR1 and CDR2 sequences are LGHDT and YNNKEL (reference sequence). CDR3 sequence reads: CASSPRGYNQPQHF. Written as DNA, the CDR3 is TGTGCCAGCAGCCCCCGGGGTTACAATCAGCCCCAGCATTTT.

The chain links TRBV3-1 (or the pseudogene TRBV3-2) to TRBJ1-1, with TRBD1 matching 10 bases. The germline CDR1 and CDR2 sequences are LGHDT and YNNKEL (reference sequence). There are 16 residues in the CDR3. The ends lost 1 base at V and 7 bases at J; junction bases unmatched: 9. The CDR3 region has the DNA TGTGCCAGCAGCCAAGGAAAGAACCGGGACAGGGGTGAAGCTTTCTTT. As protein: CASSQGKNRDRGEAFF.

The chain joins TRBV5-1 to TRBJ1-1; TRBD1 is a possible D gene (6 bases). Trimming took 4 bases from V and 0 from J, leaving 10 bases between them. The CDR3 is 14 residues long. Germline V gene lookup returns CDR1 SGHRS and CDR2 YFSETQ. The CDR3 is CASSPGALNTEAFF. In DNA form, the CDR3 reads TGCGCCAGCAGCCCAGGGGCGTTGAACACTGAAGCTTTCTTT.

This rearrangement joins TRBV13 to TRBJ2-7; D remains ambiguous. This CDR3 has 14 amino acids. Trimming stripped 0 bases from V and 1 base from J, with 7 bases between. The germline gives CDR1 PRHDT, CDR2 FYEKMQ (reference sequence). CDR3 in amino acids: CASSLGGGSYEQYF. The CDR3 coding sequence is TGTGCCAGCAGCTTAGGAGGCGGTTCCTACGAGCAGTACTTC.

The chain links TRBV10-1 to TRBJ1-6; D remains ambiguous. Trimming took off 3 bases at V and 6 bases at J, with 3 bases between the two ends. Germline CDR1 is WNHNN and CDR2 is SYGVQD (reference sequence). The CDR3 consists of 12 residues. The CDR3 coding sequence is TGCGCCAGCAGTGACAGTAATTCACCCCTCCACTTT. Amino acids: CASSDSNSPLHF.

CDR3 coding DNA: TGTGCCAGCAGCCTTTTGCGGTGGAATGAAAAACTGTTTTTT. This translates into CASSLLRWNEKLFF. This sequence joins TRBV6-5 and TRBJ1-4; D gene ambiguous. V gave up 6 bases and J gave up 5 bases, with 13 bases separating them. Germline V lookup: CDR1 MNHEY, CDR2 SVGAGI. The CDR3 sequence is 14 residues long.

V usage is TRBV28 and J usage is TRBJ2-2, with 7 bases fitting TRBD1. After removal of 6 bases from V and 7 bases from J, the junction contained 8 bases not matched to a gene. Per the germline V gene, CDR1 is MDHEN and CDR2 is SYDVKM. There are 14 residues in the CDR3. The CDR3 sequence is CASRKGALGGELFF. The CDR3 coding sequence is TGTGCCAGCAGGAAGGGGGCGCTTGGCGGGGAGCTGTTTTTT.

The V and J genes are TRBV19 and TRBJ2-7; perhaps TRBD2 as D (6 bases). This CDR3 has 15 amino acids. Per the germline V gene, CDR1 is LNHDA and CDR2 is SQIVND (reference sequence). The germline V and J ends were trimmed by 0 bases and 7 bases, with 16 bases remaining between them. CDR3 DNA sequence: TGTGCCAGTAGTATAGATCTCACAGCCCGGGGGGAGCAGTACTTC. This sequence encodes CASSIDLTARGEQYF.

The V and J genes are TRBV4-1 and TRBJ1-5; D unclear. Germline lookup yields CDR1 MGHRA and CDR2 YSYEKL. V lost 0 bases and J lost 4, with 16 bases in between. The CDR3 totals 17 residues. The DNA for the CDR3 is TGCGCCAGCAGCCAAGATGGGGAGTCTCCGACTAATCAGCCCCAGCATTTT. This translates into CASSQDGESPTNQPQHF.

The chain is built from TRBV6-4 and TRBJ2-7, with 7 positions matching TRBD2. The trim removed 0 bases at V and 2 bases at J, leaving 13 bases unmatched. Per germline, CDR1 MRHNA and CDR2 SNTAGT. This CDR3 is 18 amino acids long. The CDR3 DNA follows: TGTGCCAGCAGTGACTCGCGGGAGTTCCGCATTACTACCTACGAGCAGTACTTC. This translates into CASSDSREFRITTYEQYF.